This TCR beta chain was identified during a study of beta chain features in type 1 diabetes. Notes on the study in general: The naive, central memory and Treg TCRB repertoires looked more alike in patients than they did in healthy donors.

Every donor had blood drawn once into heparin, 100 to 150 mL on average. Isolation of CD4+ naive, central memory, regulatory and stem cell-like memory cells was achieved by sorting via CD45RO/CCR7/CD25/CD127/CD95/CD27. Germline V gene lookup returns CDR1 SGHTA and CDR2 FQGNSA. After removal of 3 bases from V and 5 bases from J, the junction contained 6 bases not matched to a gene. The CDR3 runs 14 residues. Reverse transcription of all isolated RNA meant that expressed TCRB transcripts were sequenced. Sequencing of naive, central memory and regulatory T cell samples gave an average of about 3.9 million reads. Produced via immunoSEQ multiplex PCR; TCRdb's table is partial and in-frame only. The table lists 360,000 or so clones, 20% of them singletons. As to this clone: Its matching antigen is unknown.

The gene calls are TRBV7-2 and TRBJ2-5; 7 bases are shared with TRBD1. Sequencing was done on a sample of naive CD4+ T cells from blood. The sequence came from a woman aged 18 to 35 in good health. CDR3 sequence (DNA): TGTGCCAGCAGCTTGGGGACAGATTTGGAGACCCAGTACTTC. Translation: CASSLGTDLETQYF.